This T cell receptor (beta chain) was obtained from a study of regulatory T cells. Germline V gene data show CDR1 as MDHEN and CDR2 as SYDVKM. V was pared by 6 bases and J by 0 bases, with 12 bases between. This CDR3 has 15 amino acids. Study-level findings and limits: CD3G-deficient patients' regulatory T cells showed reduced Shannon diversity versus autologous conventional CD4+ and control regulatory cells.

The primer mix had 52 TRBV and 13 TRBJ primers. Generated by immunoSEQ multiplex PCR, the TCRdb table keeps only in-frame clones and is missing some. The sample lists about 6,100 clones; around 87% were seen once. Regulatory (CD25-high CD127-low) and conventional (CD25-low CD127-high) CD4+ T cells were sorted separately. Comment on this clone: Its antigen is unknown.

The rearrangement joins TRBV28 to TRBJ1-5, with TRBD1 as a possible D gene (6 bases). Material: CD4+ Tregs sorted from blood. The TCR comes from a person aged 18 to 29 with CD3G deficiency. In DNA, the CDR3 is TGTGCCAGCAGCCTTACAGGGAATAGCAATCAGCCCCAGCATTTT. This encodes CASSLTGNSNQPQHF.